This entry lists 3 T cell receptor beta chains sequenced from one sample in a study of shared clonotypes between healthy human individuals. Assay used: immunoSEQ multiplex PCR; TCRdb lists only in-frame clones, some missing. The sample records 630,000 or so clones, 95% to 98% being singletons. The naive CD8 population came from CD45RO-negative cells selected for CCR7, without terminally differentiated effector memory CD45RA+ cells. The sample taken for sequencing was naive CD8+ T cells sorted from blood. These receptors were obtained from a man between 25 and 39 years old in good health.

This chain's CDR3 is CASSIVGAETQYF. The CDR3 nucleotides are TGTGCCAGCAGTATCGTGGGGGCGGAGACCCAGTACTTC. The rearrangement joins TRBV25-1 to TRBJ2-5; D may be TRBD1 (6 bases). Germline CDR1 reads MGHDK; CDR2 reads SYGVNS. CDR3 length: 13 amino acids. Trimming took off 5 bases at V and 5 bases at J, with 12 bases between the two ends.

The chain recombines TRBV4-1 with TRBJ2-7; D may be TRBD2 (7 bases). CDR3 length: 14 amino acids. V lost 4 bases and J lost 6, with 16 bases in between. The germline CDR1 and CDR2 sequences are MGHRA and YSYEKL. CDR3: CASSPHGGAVEQYF. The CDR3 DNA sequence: TGCGCCAGCAGCCCCCATGGGGGGGCGGTCGAGCAGTACTTC.

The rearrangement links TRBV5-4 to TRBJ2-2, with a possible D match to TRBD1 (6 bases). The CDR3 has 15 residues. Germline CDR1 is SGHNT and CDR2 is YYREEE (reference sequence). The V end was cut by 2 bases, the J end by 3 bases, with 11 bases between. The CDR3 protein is CASSFKAGDTGELFF. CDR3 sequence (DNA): TGTGCCAGCAGCTTTAAGGCAGGGGACACCGGGGAGCTGTTTTTT. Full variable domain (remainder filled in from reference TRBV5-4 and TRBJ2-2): ETGVTQSPTHLIKTRGQQVTLRCSSQSGHNTVSWYQQALGQGPQFIFQYYREEENGRGNFPPRFSGLQFPNYSSELNVNALELDDSALYLCASSFKAGDTGELFFGEGSRLTVL.